One sample yielded the 26 T cell receptor beta chains listed below, sequenced in a study of T cells after yellow fever vaccination. TCRdb itself ran the 5' RACE reads through MiXCR, one entry per CDR3 protein. The sample shows roughly 70,000 distinct CDR3 sequences, 7.5% to 8% of them seen only once. Source: CD8+ T cells sorted from PBMCs, taken on the day of the yellow fever booster vaccination. The receptors were gathered from a young man who received the YFV17D yellow fever vaccine.

This clonotype was detected ten times or more. The chain employs TRBV28 and TRBJ1-4; D uncertain. CDR3 length equals 14 residues. V was shortened by 3 bases and J by 5 bases, with 10 bases between the two germline ends. Germline CDR1 and CDR2: MDHEN and SYDVKM. As DNA, the CDR3 is TGTGCCAGCAGTTTCTACGCTGGAAATGAAAAACTGTTTTTT. Encoded protein: CASSFYAGNEKLFF.

The sample holds many counts of this clonotype. The rearrangement uses TRBV27 and TRBJ1-1, with D unresolved. The CDR3 loop spans 11 amino acids. Per the germline V gene, CDR1 is MNHEY and CDR2 is SMNVEV (reference sequence). CDR3: CAAQGGDEAFF. CDR3 coding DNA: TGTGCAGCCCAAGGCGGAGATGAAGCTTTCTTT.

The rearrangement links TRBV7-3 to TRBJ2-2, with a possible D match to TRBD2 (6 bases). The CDR3 length is 15 residues. The germline gives CDR1 SGHTA, CDR2 FQGTGA. V was clipped by 5 bases and J by 7 bases, with 17 bases between them. The CDR3 sequence: CASSPLGGVDGELFF. CDR3 DNA sequence: TGTGCCAGCAGCCCCCTGGGGGGAGTAGACGGGGAGCTGTTTTTT.

CDR3 DNA: TGTGCCAGCAGCGCCCCCATGGAGGGCCAGGTGACCCAGTACTTC. Its translation is CASSAPMEGQVTQYF. The chain employs TRBV9 and TRBJ2-5; maybe TRBD2 (6 bases). The CDR3 consists of 15 residues. V was trimmed by 3 bases and J by 7 bases, leaving 19 bases between them. The germline V gene encodes CDR1 SGDLS and CDR2 YYNGEE.

The chain has TRBV24-1 and TRBJ2-1; 8 bases match TRBD2. After removal of 1 base from V and 7 bases from J, the junction contained 14 bases not matched to a gene. Per germline, CDR1 KGHDR and CDR2 SFDVKD. CDR3 length equals 18 residues. The CDR3, as DNA: TGTGCCACCAGTGATTTCCCCAGACTATCGGGAGGGCCAAATGAGCAGTTCTTC. It yields the protein CATSDFPRLSGGPNEQFF.

The chain carries TRBV4-3 and TRBJ2-3; D gene unclear. V was shortened by 0 bases and J by 4 bases, with 5 bases between the two germline ends. Per the germline V gene, CDR1 is LGHNA and CDR2 is YSLEER. CDR3 size: 13 residues. CDR3 sequence: CASSQDSPDTQYF. The CDR3 nucleotides are TGCGCCAGCAGCCAAGATAGTCCAGATACGCAGTATTTT.

The chain links TRBV29-1 to TRBJ2-2, with D perhaps TRBD1 (5 bases). CDR1 is SQVTM and CDR2 is ANQGSEA in the germline V gene. Trimming took off 4 bases at V and 0 bases at J, with 9 bases between the two ends. This CDR3 is built from 14 residues. The CDR3 here is CSVVRGTNTGELFF. CDR3 bases: TGCAGCGTTGTTAGGGGAACGAACACCGGGGAGCTGTTTTTT.

Many counts were recorded for this clonotype. CDR3 nucleotides: TGTGCCAGCAGTTTTGCAGGCTCGGGGGAGCAGTACTTC. Its translation: CASSFAGSGEQYF. The chain uses TRBV27 and TRBJ2-7, with TRBD2 as a possible D gene (5 bases). V dropped 3 bases and J dropped 7 bases, with 13 bases sitting between them. This CDR3 is 13 amino acids long. Per germline, CDR1 MNHEY and CDR2 SMNVEV (reference sequence).

This clonotype was found a few times. The V and J genes are TRBV4-1 and TRBJ1-5; D gene unclear. V was clipped by 0 bases and J by 8 bases, with 14 bases between them. Germline V CDR1 and CDR2: MGHRA, YSYEKL. The CDR3 runs to 15 residues. The DNA of the CDR3 is TGCGCCAGCAGCCAAGATCTGGTGGTAAGGGAGCCCCAGCATTTT. It codes for CASSQDLVVREPQHF.

This clonotype appeared a few times. The gene calls are TRBV19 and TRBJ1-2, with D maybe TRBD1 (6 bases). Germline loops: CDR1 LNHDA, CDR2 SQIVND (reference sequence). CDR3 size: 11 residues. Trimming stripped 7 bases from V and 8 bases from J, with 11 bases between. The CDR3 is CASTMGAGYTF. In DNA, the CDR3 is TGTGCCAGTACGATGGGGGCCGGCTACACCTTC.

V and J are TRBV24-1 and TRBJ2-5; TRBD1 aligns across 10 bases. Per the germline V gene, CDR1 is KGHDR and CDR2 is SFDVKD. This CDR3 contains 17 residues. J lost 0 bases, V lost 3 bases, and 6 bases had no gene match. Here the CDR3 reads CATSDIRQGANQETQYF. The CDR3 nucleotides read TGTGCCACCAGTGATATCCGACAGGGGGCAAACCAAGAGACCCAGTACTTC.

In this sample, this clonotype turned up many times. J is TRBJ2-1 and V is TRBV4-2; TRBD2 might be the D (6 bases). CDR3 length: 16 residues. Germline V lookup: CDR1 LGHNA, CDR2 YNFKEQ. The V gene lost 2 bases and the J gene lost 8 bases, with 19 bases spanning the gap. This CDR3 reads CASSQPPGAGEDEQFF. CDR3 DNA: TGTGCCAGCAGCCAACCCCCGGGAGCAGGAGAGGATGAGCAGTTCTTC.

The V gene is TRBV6-4, the J gene TRBJ2-1, with D possibly TRBD1 on 5 matching bases. In germline, CDR1 is MRHNA, CDR2 SNTAGT. The germline V and J ends were trimmed by 1 base and 6 bases, with 10 bases remaining between them. This CDR3 has 14 amino acids. The CDR3 loop reads CASSDLEGVNEQFF. The CDR3 DNA is TGTGCCAGCAGTGACTTGGAAGGGGTCAATGAGCAGTTCTTC.

In this sample, this clonotype turned up a few times. The J gene is TRBJ2-2, the V gene TRBV10-2, with a possible D match to TRBD1 (6 bases). The CDR3 extends over 13 amino acids. The germline CDR1 and CDR2 sequences are WSHSY and SAAADI. Trimming took 7 bases from V and 5 from J, leaving 11 bases between them. The CDR3 sequence: CASKNQGTGELFF. DNA of the CDR3: TGCGCCAGCAAGAACCAGGGGACCGGGGAGCTGTTTTTT.

This clonotype has a handful of counts. The gene calls are TRBV7-2 and TRBJ2-7, with 7 bases aligning to TRBD1. From germline, CDR1 is SGHTA and CDR2 FQGNSA. After removal of 5 bases from V and 4 bases from J, the junction contained 5 bases not matched to a gene. CDR3 size: 13 residues. The CDR3 DNA sequence: TGTGCCAGCAGCCGGGACAGCGGATACGAGCAGTACTTC. It specifies CASSRDSGYEQYF.

This clonotype came up many times. The rearrangement joins TRBV4-3 to TRBJ2-7; D is unclear. V was cut by 0 bases and J by 2 bases, with 8 bases left in between. This CDR3 has 14 amino acids. Germline V gene data show CDR1 as LGHNA and CDR2 as YSLEER. The CDR3 region is CASSQDPLAYEQYF. The DNA for the CDR3 is TGCGCCAGCAGCCAAGACCCTCTTGCCTACGAGCAGTACTTC.

This clonotype was detected a few times. This rearrangement joins TRBV25-1 to TRBJ2-5; 11 bases align to TRBD1. This CDR3 contains 15 residues. Germline V gives CDR1 MGHDK, CDR2 SYGVNS. After removal of 4 bases from V and 6 bases from J, the junction contained 7 bases not matched to a gene. The CDR3 protein is CASSAPGQGVQTQYF. The CDR3 nucleotides read TGTGCCAGCAGTGCACCGGGACAGGGGGTGCAGACCCAGTACTTC.

This clonotype was recorded many times. V is TRBV9 and J is TRBJ2-1; no clear D gene. Per the germline V gene, CDR1 is SGDLS and CDR2 is YYNGEE. V lost 0 bases and J lost 0, with 7 bases in between. This CDR3 region has 15 residues. The CDR3 is CASSVGQSSYNEQFF. In DNA, the CDR3 is TGTGCCAGCAGCGTAGGACAAAGCTCCTACAATGAGCAGTTCTTC.

A few counts support this clonotype. The J gene is TRBJ2-7, the V gene TRBV4-3, with D perhaps matching TRBD1 or TRBD2 (6 bases each). The germline V and J ends were trimmed by 0 bases and 0 bases, with 12 bases remaining between them. The CDR3 has 16 amino acids. Germline V CDR1 and CDR2: LGHNA, YSLEER. CDR3 nucleotides: TGCGCCAGCAGCCAAGATGTAGGGGGGAGCTCCTACGAGCAGTACTTC. As protein: CASSQDVGGSSYEQYF.

This clonotype was recorded at least ten times. V is TRBV18 and J is TRBJ2-7; weak D call: TRBD1 (6 bases). The CDR3 runs 13 residues. The germline gives CDR1 KGHSH, CDR2 LQKENI. Trimming shortened V by 5 bases and J by 3 bases, and 11 bases separated the two germline ends. In DNA form, the CDR3 reads TGTGCCAGCTCAACCGTGGACAGCTACGAGCAGTACTTC. Residues: CASSTVDSYEQYF.

This clonotype was seen many times. V and J are TRBV6-5 and TRBJ2-7, with D possibly called TRBD1 or TRBD2 (5 bases each). Trimming removed 8 bases from V and 4 bases from J, with 18 bases in between. This CDR3 is built from 14 residues. CDR1 and CDR2 (germline): MNHEY, SVGAGI. CDR3 in DNA: TGTGCCAGCTCGTCCGTCGGGGCGAGATACGAGCAGTACTTC. This encodes CASSSVGARYEQYF.

The chain employs TRBV20-1 and TRBJ2-1, with D perhaps TRBD2 (6 bases). Germline CDR1 reads DFQATT; CDR2 reads SNEGSKA (reference sequence). The V gene lost 3 bases and the J gene lost 7 bases, with 16 bases spanning the gap. The CDR3 is made up of 14 amino acids. CDR3 sequence reads: CSARGRERENEQFF. The CDR3 DNA reads as TGCAGTGCTAGGGGACGGGAGAGAGAGAATGAGCAGTTCTTC.

This clonotype has more than one count but fewer than ten. The chain uses TRBV4-3 and TRBJ2-1; 10 nucleotides agree with TRBD2. The CDR3 consists of 17 residues. Germline V gives CDR1 LGHNA, CDR2 YSLEER. V lost 3 bases to trimming and J lost 3 bases; unmatched junction nucleotides: 8. CDR3 sequence reads: CASSQFSSSGSYNEQFF. The CDR3 DNA sequence: TGCGCCAGCAGCCAGTTCTCTTCTAGCGGGAGCTACAATGAGCAGTTCTTC.

This clonotype showed up just a few times. This chain links TRBV9 with TRBJ1-1, with 7 bases fitting TRBD1. The CDR3 spans 15 residues. Unmatched junction bases numbered 10, after V lost 3 bases and J lost 5 bases. The germline CDR1 and CDR2 sequences are SGDLS and YYNGEE. The CDR3 bases are TGTGCCAGCAGCGGTTTAGGGGGCGCGGGAACTGAAGCTTTCTTT. Its protein is CASSGLGGAGTEAFF.

In its sample, this clonotype was seen a few times. This rearrangement joins TRBV5-1 to TRBJ2-1, with 14 bases matching TRBD2. Germline CDR1 and CDR2: SGHRS and YFSETQ. The CDR3 totals 19 residues. V shed 4 bases, J shed 0 bases, and the junction held 9 bases outside the gene matches. CDR3 protein: CASSGGLAGDRSSYNEQFF. Here the CDR3 DNA reads TGCGCCAGCAGCGGGGGACTAGCGGGAGATAGGAGCTCCTACAATGAGCAGTTCTTC. The variable domain in full, with the rest retrieved from reference TRBV5-1 and TRBJ2-1, is KAGVTQTPRYLIKTRGQQVTLSCSPISGHRSVSWYQQTPGQGLQFLFEYFSETQRNKGNFPGRFSGRQFSNSRSEMNVSTLELGDSALYLCASSGGLAGDRSSYNEQFFGPGTRLTVL.

A word on this clonotype: An end of the junction differs from the germline gene, which may be a read error. The gene calls are TRBV4-3 and TRBJ2-1; tentatively, D is TRBD1 (7 bases). The CDR3 is 16 residues long. The germline gives CDR1 LGHNA, CDR2 YSLEER. CDR3 loop: CASSQDQGGSYNEQLF. The CDR3, as DNA: TGCGCCAGCAGCCAAGATCAGGGGGGCTCCTACAATGAGCAGCTCTTC.